The present entry profiles one TCR beta chain with its context. Per germline, CDR1 KGHDR and CDR2 SFDVKD. V trimming: 3 bases; J trimming: 6 bases; junction bases outside the gene matches: 14. This CDR3 contains 19 residues. Sequenced by immunoSEQ multiplex PCR; TCRdb stores in-frame clones only, minus some. The sample yields 250,000 to 350,000 clones, more than 75% seen once. The data were taken from a study of blood T cell repertoires in COVID-19. Sequencing used peripheral blood. This TCR was sampled from a woman between 50 and 59 years old with acute or convalescent COVID-19. The chain uses TRBV24-1 and TRBJ2-7; 15 nucleotides align to TRBD2. The CDR3 sequence is CATSDKGTSGGKRGGEQYF. The CDR3 coding sequence is TGTGCCACCAGTGATAAAGGGACTAGCGGGGGGAAGAGGGGTGGCGAGCAGTACTTC.